The next 11 T cell receptor beta chains were all read from a single sample in a study of cytomegalovirus exposure and HLA in healthy donors. The PCR employed 60 Vbeta primers together with 13 Jbeta primers. Assay used: immunoSEQ multiplex PCR; TCRdb lists only in-frame clones, some missing. The sample lists around 190,000 clones, more than 75% seen once, with 1.5% to 2% in the top ten. Material for sequencing was PBMCs. The receptors were sampled from a woman aged 45 to 65 in good health and CMV-seronegative.

This rearrangement joins TRBV4-3 to TRBJ2-6, with a weak D call TRBD2 (5 bases). Trimming took off 3 bases at V and 3 bases at J, with 12 bases between the two ends. The CDR3 consists of 16 residues. Germline loops: CDR1 LGHNA, CDR2 YSLEER. CDR3 sequence: CASSQGWRIGANVLTF. In nucleotides, the CDR3 is TGCGCCAGCAGCCAGGGCTGGAGGATTGGGGCCAACGTCCTGACTTTC.

This clone has just one count. The chain combines TRBV19 with TRBJ2-7; 8 bases are a match to TRBD1. There are 15 residues in the CDR3. V trimming: 1 base; J trimming: 9 bases; junction bases outside the gene matches: 11. The V gene's germline CDR1 is LNHDA and CDR2 SQIVND (reference sequence). CDR3 in amino acids: CASSIGPGTGLGQYF. CDR3 nucleotide sequence: TGTGCCAGTAGTATAGGACCTGGGACAGGCCTTGGGCAGTACTTC.

This clone appeared many times. The CDR3: CASSIGGKKLFF. CDR3 DNA sequence: TGTGCCAGTAGTATAGGCGGCAAAAAACTGTTTTTT. This chain uses TRBV19 with TRBJ1-4, with no clear D. Between the trimmed V and J ends, which lost 1 base and 9 bases, there was a span of 6 bases. The CDR3 has 12 residues. Germline CDR1 is LNHDA and CDR2 is SQIVND (reference sequence).

The J gene is TRBJ2-7, the V gene TRBV28; 7 bases map to TRBD1. V was pared by 7 bases and J by 0 bases, with 6 bases of the junction left unmatched. Germline lookup yields CDR1 MDHEN and CDR2 SYDVKM. This CDR3 comprises 14 residues. CDR3: CASMSDRVSYEQYF. For the CDR3, the DNA is TGTGCCAGCATGTCCGACAGGGTCTCCTACGAGCAGTACTTC. The variable domain in full, completed from reference TRBV28 and TRBJ2-7, reads DVKVTQSSRYLVKRTGEKVFLECVQDMDHENMFWYRQDPGLGLRLIYFSYDVKMKEKGDIPEGYSVSREKKERFSLILESASTNQTSMYLCASMSDRVSYEQYFGPGTRLTVT.

The chain couples TRBV4-3 to TRBJ1-1, with 11 bases matching TRBD1. Per the germline V gene, CDR1 is LGHNA and CDR2 is YSLEER. V lost 0 bases, J lost 10 bases, and 10 bases stayed unmatched. The CDR3 has 16 amino acids. The CDR3 is CASSQDWDRGAAGAFF. The CDR3 nucleotides are TGCGCCAGCAGCCAAGACTGGGACAGGGGGGCCGCCGGAGCTTTCTTT.

As for this clone: Other DNA sequences from this sample encode an identical CDR3 as well. The chain links TRBV19 to TRBJ1-1; 8 positions agree with TRBD1. V lost 1 base to trimming and J lost 5 bases; unmatched junction nucleotides: 3. Germline V gene data show CDR1 as LNHDA and CDR2 as SQIVND (reference sequence). The CDR3 length is 14 residues. In DNA, the CDR3 is TGTGCCAGTAGTATAGGGACAGGGCTTACTGAAGCTTTCTTT. This translates into CASSIGTGLTEAFF.

The J gene is TRBJ2-5, the V gene TRBV7-8, with 8 bases fitting TRBD1. CDR1 is SGHVS, CDR2 FQNEAQ, per germline. V lost 7 bases and J lost 7; bases outside the gene matches: 23. The CDR3 has 18 residues. CDR3 in amino acids: CASNLRRGRTGREGTQYF. The CDR3 nucleotides are TGTGCCAGCAACCTCCGCAGGGGGAGGACAGGGCGGGAAGGGACCCAGTACTTC. The complete variable domain, with remaining parts taken from reference TRBV7-8 and TRBJ2-5, reads GAGVSQSPRYKVAKRGQDVALRCDPISGHVSLFWYQQALGQGPEFLTYFQNEAQLDKSGLPSDRFFAERPEGSVSTLKIQRTQQEDSAVYLCASNLRRGRTGREGTQYFGPGTRLLVL.

This clone turned up a few times. This chain links TRBV29-1 with TRBJ1-1; 8 nucleotides agree with TRBD1. CDR3 size: 12 residues. V lost 3 bases and J lost 11; bases outside the gene matches: 8. Looked up from germline, CDR1 is SQVTM and CDR2 is ANQGSEA. The CDR3 protein is CSVEWGTGGAFF. The CDR3 DNA reads as TGCAGCGTTGAGTGGGGGACAGGAGGTGCTTTCTTT.

The chain combines TRBV19 with TRBJ1-1; 7 nucleotides line up with TRBD1. The CDR3 is made up of 16 amino acids. CDR1 is LNHDA and CDR2 is SQIVND in the germline V gene (reference sequence). The V segment lost 5 bases and the J segment 1 base; nucleotides outside the gene matches: 10. As DNA, the CDR3 is TGTGCCAGTAGTCCTCAGGGGACAGACAGGAACACTGAAGCTTTCTTT. Translating gives CASSPQGTDRNTEAFF.

The rearrangement uses TRBV6-5 and TRBJ1-1; D gene unclear. The ends were cut back, 0 bases at V and 4 bases at J, with 12 bases in the middle. Per the germline V gene, CDR1 is MNHEY and CDR2 is SVGAGI. This CDR3 contains 15 residues. CDR3 residues: CASSYSRRASTEAFF. The DNA for the CDR3 is TGTGCCAGCAGTTACTCGAGGAGGGCGAGCACTGAAGCTTTCTTT.

This clone was recorded a few times. This sequence joins TRBV28 and TRBJ1-5; weak D call: TRBD1 (5 bases). Trimming shortened V by 8 bases and J by 7 bases, and 12 bases separated the two germline ends. The CDR3 contains 12 residues. Germline CDR1 reads MDHEN; CDR2 reads SYDVKM. The DNA for the CDR3 is TGTGCCAGCCTCCCCCAGGGCCAGCCCCAGCATTTT. The encoded protein is CASLPQGQPQHF. Filled out from reference TRBV28 and TRBJ1-5, the complete variable domain reads DVKVTQSSRYLVKRTGEKVFLECVQDMDHENMFWYRQDPGLGLRLIYFSYDVKMKEKGDIPEGYSVSREKKERFSLILESASTNQTSMYLCASLPQGQPQHFGDGTRLSIL.